Given below is one TCR beta chain in context. Its specificity is not known. This specimen comes from a study of OX40 agonist ivuxolimab in advanced cancers. Study-level background: Earlier treatment with anti-PD-1, anti-PD-L1 or anti-CTLA-4 was permitted, and 35% to 40% had received some.

The CDR3 extends over 20 amino acids. Study-level results: Researchers did not determine the expanded peripheral T cells' antigen specificity. In a subset of nonresponders, normalized T-cell clonal expansion was also low. More expanded clones were seen, on average, in CD8+ T cells than in CD4+.

Assay: immunoSEQ multiplex PCR; the TCRdb copy retains only in-frame clones and omits some. This sample has more than 65,000 clones; 80% to 95% occur once, and the top ten carry 7% to 9.5%. The chain links TRBV21-1 to TRBJ2-7; TRBD1 is the table's D call and was not checked against the DNA. TRBV21-1 is tagged as a pseudogene. The TCR sequence derives from an adult with an advanced solid tumor such as melanoma, head and neck, liver or kidney cancer. The material sequenced was CD4+ or CD8+ T cells sorted from blood, taken in a trial of the OX40 agonist ivuxolimab. The CDR3 is CASSDRGQGALGGVSYEQYF. CDR3 sequence (DNA): TGTGCCAGCAGCGATAGGGGACAGGGGGCATTAGGTGGGGTATCCTACGAGCAGTACTTC.